Detailed here is one T cell receptor (beta chain). Cells were sorted from thawed PBMC rested overnight and stained with GMM-loaded CD1B tetramer, viability dye and anti-CD3. CD1B tetramers were loaded with Rhodococcus equi-derived C32 glucose monomycolate. Approximately 100,000 tetramer-negative cells were sorted from each donor. These data originate in a study of T cells in tuberculosis. Study at large: T cells were selected with CD1B tetramers loaded with glucose monomycolate. Study-wide results and caveats: T cells binding CD1B-GMM tetramer weakly possibly escaped the sort.

With 1 base clipped from V and 3 bases from J, the junction kept 9 bases outside the gene matches. This CDR3 is 17 amino acids long. Germline assignment: CDR1 SGDLS and CDR2 YYNGEE. TCR-alpha and TCR-beta chains were sequenced unpaired. Generated by immunoSEQ multiplex PCR, the TCRdb table keeps only in-frame clones and is missing some. The sample carries 55,000 to 70,000 clones, approximately 81% recorded once. The chain carries TRBV9 and TRBJ2-3; 9 bases line up with TRBD2. Sequencing input: CD1b-GMM tetramer-negative cells sorted from PBMCs. This clonotype was obtained from an adult woman with latent tuberculosis. The CDR3 sequence is CASSVRGRAGRTDTQYF. The CDR3 nucleotides read TGTGCCAGCAGCGTACGCGGGAGGGCCGGGCGGACAGATACGCAGTATTTT.